A single sample is the source of the 25 T cell receptor beta chains below, sequenced in a study of cytomegalovirus exposure and HLA in healthy donors (dated by TCRdb to about 2017). Libraries were constructed by the immunoSEQ multiplex PCR assay. For the multiplex PCR, a mixture combining 60 forward primers for TCR Vbeta segments and 13 reverse primers for TCR Jbeta segments was used. In its TCRdb copy, this immuneACCESS table keeps in-frame sequences only and misses some clones. Where compared with another copy, unresolved V genes explain less than half of these, and the others have no known cause. Present in this sample are approximately 120,000 clones, around 75% of which were seen just once. The ten largest clones represent 4% to 5.5% of the sample. Sequenced sample: PBMCs. The receptors derive from a man aged 55-75 years in good health and CMV-seropositive.

This rearrangement joins TRBV7-9 to TRBJ1-5; perhaps TRBD1 as D (5 bases). Looked up from germline, CDR1 is SEHNR and CDR2 is FQNEAQ (reference sequence). Trimming took 3 bases from V and 7 from J, leaving 10 bases between them. The CDR3 spans 13 residues. CDR3 sequence (DNA): TGTGCCAGCAGCTTCGGGGGAAACCAGCCCCAGCATTTT. Translating it yields CASSFGGNQPQHF.

This clone showed up many times. V usage is TRBV6-5 and J usage is TRBJ1-3, with D tentatively TRBD1 (5 bases). This CDR3 has 15 residues. CDR1 and CDR2 from the germline V gene are MNHEY and SVGAGI. The ends were cut back, 4 bases at V and 7 bases at J, with 17 bases in the middle. Here the CDR3 DNA reads TGTGCCAGCAGTTTAACCGGGACCGGGACTAACACCATATATTTT. Amino acid sequence: CASSLTGTGTNTIYF.

There are a few counts of this clone. The chain recombines TRBV11-2 with TRBJ1-2; the match to TRBD1 covers 8 bases. Germline CDR1 is SGHAT and CDR2 is FQNNGV. The CDR3 length is 14 residues. V lost 4 bases and J lost 8; bases outside the gene matches: 9. In nucleotides, the CDR3 is TGTGCCAGCAGCTCCCATAGGACAGGGACCGGCTACACCTTC. Encoded protein: CASSSHRTGTGYTF.

This clone came up a few times. The chain uses TRBV9 and TRBJ2-1, with TRBD1 matching 7 bases. Trimming cost V 0 bases and J 8 bases; bases outside gene matches: 5. Germline V gene data show CDR1 as SGDLS and CDR2 as YYNGEE. The CDR3 has 14 residues. The CDR3 loop reads CASSVGQGWDEQFF. DNA of the CDR3: TGTGCCAGCAGCGTAGGACAGGGATGGGATGAGCAGTTCTTC.

This chain joins TRBV5-4 and TRBJ2-1; 7 bases line up with TRBD2. Germline V lookup: CDR1 SGHNT, CDR2 YYREEE (reference sequence). Trimming took 0 bases from V and 6 from J; bases not matched to a gene: 6. This CDR3 spans 15 amino acids. The CDR3 protein is CASSLDSGAGNEQFF. CDR3 sequence (DNA): TGTGCCAGCAGCTTGGACAGCGGGGCGGGCAATGAGCAGTTCTTC. The whole variable domain, remainder taken from reference TRBV5-4 and TRBJ2-1, is ETGVTQSPTHLIKTRGQQVTLRCSSQSGHNTVSWYQQALGQGPQFIFQYYREEENGRGNFPPRFSGLQFPNYSSELNVNALELDDSALYLCASSLDSGAGNEQFFGPGTRLTVL.

This sequence joins TRBV7-2 and TRBJ1-1, with 7 bases identical to TRBD1. Germline values: CDR1 SGHTA, CDR2 FQGNSA. J was trimmed by 1 base and V by 5 bases; bases with no gene match: 10. The CDR3 consists of 16 residues. The CDR3 sequence: CASSHQTGIGNTEAFF. In DNA, the CDR3 is TGTGCCAGCAGCCACCAGACAGGGATCGGGAACACTGAAGCTTTCTTT.

The chain combines TRBV28 with TRBJ1-5; no clear D. CDR3 length equals 12 residues. The germline CDR1 and CDR2 sequences are MDHEN and SYDVKM. The V end lost 8 bases, the J end lost 4 bases, and 9 bases lay between the germline ends. CDR3 nucleotide sequence: TGTGCCAGCGAGACGGGGAATCAGCCCCAGCATTTT. As protein: CASETGNQPQHF.

The chain couples TRBV5-1 to TRBJ2-6, with 9 bases that match TRBD1. The V gene end was trimmed by 4 bases and the J gene end by 0 bases; junction bases not matched to a gene: 2. Looked up from germline, CDR1 is SGHRS and CDR2 is YFSETQ. The length of the CDR3 is 16 residues. The CDR3 sequence is CASSGQGSSGANVLTF. The CDR3 DNA follows: TGCGCCAGCAGCGGACAGGGGAGCTCTGGGGCCAACGTCCTGACTTTC.

This clone was seen a few times. The V call is TRBV2, the J call TRBJ2-7; D may be TRBD1 (6 bases). Per germline, CDR1 SNHLY and CDR2 FYNNEI. CDR3 length equals 13 residues. With 10 bases removed from V and 0 bases from J, the gap between germline ends came to 13 bases. The CDR3 loop reads CATVGALSYEQYF. The CDR3 nucleotides read TGTGCCACCGTGGGGGCTCTCTCCTACGAGCAGTACTTC.

The chain uses TRBV30 and TRBJ2-5; 9 nucleotides line up with TRBD1. The CDR3 contains 16 residues. Trimming at V came to 3 bases and at J to 2 bases, leaving 10 bases not matched to a gene. Germline CDR1 GTSNPN, CDR2 SVGIG (reference sequence). The CDR3 DNA reads as TGTGCCTGGAGCGCTCGACTCGGACAGGGGCAAGAGACCCAGTACTTC. Translation gives CAWSARLGQGQETQYF.

The chain employs TRBV29-1 and TRBJ2-7; D perhaps matches TRBD1 (6 bases). The V end was cut by 3 bases, the J end by 7 bases, with 16 bases between. This CDR3 comprises 13 residues. The germline CDR1 and CDR2 sequences are SQVTM and ANQGSEA. CDR3 region: CSVDRGRRGEQYF. Here the CDR3 DNA reads TGCAGCGTTGACCGGGGAAGAAGGGGGGAGCAGTACTTC.

The gene calls are TRBV28 and TRBJ2-5; D perhaps matches TRBD2 (6 bases). The CDR3 extends over 13 amino acids. V was pared by 6 bases and J by 4 bases, with 12 bases between. Germline CDR1 MDHEN, CDR2 SYDVKM. In nucleotides, the CDR3 is TGTGCCAGCAGGAACATGGGAGGAGAGACCCAGTACTTC. Translation: CASRNMGGETQYF.

This clone came up once. The chain links TRBV10-2 to TRBJ1-1, with 8 bases matching TRBD1. V shed 8 bases and J 1 base; nucleotides not matched to a gene: 6. The germline CDR1 and CDR2 sequences are WSHSY and SAAADI. This CDR3 spans 14 amino acids. As DNA, the CDR3 is TGCGCCAGCTGCTTCGGACAGGGGAACACTGAAGCTTTCTTT. Protein product: CASCFGQGNTEAFF.

V is TRBV7-9 and J is TRBJ2-3, with D possibly TRBD1 on 5 matching bases. The CDR3 has 15 amino acids. Germline CDR1 SEHNR, CDR2 FQNEAQ (reference sequence). Trimming took 0 bases from V and 3 from J, leaving 10 bases between them. CDR3 residues: CASSLAGRATDTQYF. In nucleotides, the CDR3 is TGTGCCAGCAGCTTAGCGGGCAGGGCGACAGATACGCAGTATTTT.

V usage is TRBV11-3 and J usage is TRBJ2-2; D ambiguous. The CDR3 covers 14 residues. Trimming took off 5 bases at V and 6 bases at J, with 13 bases between the two ends. Germline-derived CDR1 and CDR2 are SGHNT and YENEEA. In DNA form, the CDR3 reads TGTGCCAGCAGCCCGCAAGACGCGGCCGGGGAGCTGTTTTTT. Its protein is CASSPQDAAGELFF.

V gene TRBV7-3 combines with J gene TRBJ2-1; the D is unclear. Germline CDR1 is SGHTA and CDR2 is FQGTGA. There are 14 residues in the CDR3. V was clipped by 0 bases and J by 4 bases, with 7 bases between them. This chain's CDR3 is CASSLTPGYNEQFF. DNA for the CDR3: TGTGCCAGCAGCTTAACCCCGGGTTACAATGAGCAGTTCTTC.

This chain links TRBV6-1 with TRBJ1-3, with no clear D. Trimming shortened V by 5 bases and J by 2 bases, and 13 bases separated the two germline ends. Germline V gives CDR1 MNHNS, CDR2 SASEGT. CDR3 length: 15 residues. CDR3 coding DNA: TGTGCCAGCAGTACGGGCTTCGGGACTGGAAACACCATATATTTT. Its protein product is CASSTGFGTGNTIYF.

The V gene is TRBV6-5, the J gene TRBJ2-7; D call uncertain. The germline V and J ends were trimmed by 7 bases and 5 bases, with 9 bases remaining between them. There are 11 residues in the CDR3. Per germline, CDR1 MNHEY and CDR2 SVGAGI. The CDR3 bases are TGTGCCAGCACCCACTTTCACGAGCAGTACTTC. Its translation is CASTHFHEQYF.

In DNA, the CDR3 is TGTGCCAGCAGTCCTCCGGTCTCTGGGGCCAACGTCCTGACTTTC. Translated, it gives CASSPPVSGANVLTF. The chain carries TRBV28 and TRBJ2-6; D not resolved. The length of the CDR3 is 15 residues. Trimming stripped 5 bases from V and 0 bases from J, with 8 bases between. Per germline, CDR1 MDHEN and CDR2 SYDVKM.

The genes are TRBV5-1 and TRBJ2-2; a weak D match, TRBD2 (6 bases). Germline V CDR1 and CDR2: SGHRS, YFSETQ. V lost 4 bases and J 10 bases, leaving 17 bases between the germline ends. The CDR3 contains 14 residues. DNA of the CDR3: TGCGCCAGCAGCCGGACTAATATCGGTGAGGAGCTGTTTTTT. It specifies CASSRTNIGEELFF.

Concerning this clone: Germline and junction disagree at one end, which may indicate a read error. This chain joins TRBV27 and TRBJ1-6, with D tentatively TRBD1 (5 bases). Germline loops: CDR1 MNHEY, CDR2 SMNVEV (reference sequence). The CDR3 is 14 residues long. The DNA for the CDR3 is TGTGCCAGTAGTTTTCGTGGGGCTAATTCACCCCTCCACTTT. Its translation: CASSFRGANSPLHF.

J is TRBJ2-5 and V is TRBV6-5, with TRBD1 identical over 11 bases. CDR1 and CDR2 (germline): MNHEY, SVGAGI. V was clipped by 8 bases and J by 5 bases; unmatched bases: 7. This CDR3 spans 14 amino acids. The CDR3 is CASQDRGRRETQYF. The CDR3 nucleotides read TGTGCCAGCCAGGACAGGGGGCGCCGGGAGACCCAGTACTTC.

This clone was seen a single time. The chain joins TRBV7-8 to TRBJ2-3; 8 nucleotides line up with TRBD2. Germline-derived CDR1 and CDR2 are SGHVS and FQNEAQ. Germline trimming cut 5 bases from V and 8 bases from J; bases unmatched to any gene: 12. The length of the CDR3 is 15 residues. For the CDR3, the DNA is TGTGCCAGCAGCCCTTCGTCGGGGGGGCCCGGTACGCAGTATTTT. Translation: CASSPSSGGPGTQYF.

The CDR3 reads CATSTEGDRRRQETQYF. Here the CDR3 DNA reads TGTGCCACCAGCACGGAGGGGGACAGGAGACGCCAAGAGACCCAGTACTTC. The chain combines TRBV15 with TRBJ2-5, with TRBD1 matching over 8 bases. Unmatched junction bases numbered 11, after V lost 4 bases and J lost 1 base. Germline V gene sequence: CDR1 LNHNV, CDR2 YYDKDF (reference sequence). This CDR3 has 17 amino acids. The whole variable domain, remainder taken from reference TRBV15 and TRBJ2-5, is DAMVIQNPRYQVTQFGKPVTLSCSQTLNHNVMYWYQQKSSQAPKLLFHYYDKDFNNEADTPDNFQSRRPNTSFCFLDIRSPGLGDTAMYLCATSTEGDRRRQETQYFGPGTRLLVL.

This clone showed up just a few times. CDR3 bases: TGTGCCTGGAGTGTTAGCAGGGGCAATCAGCCCCAGCATTTT. Amino acid sequence: CAWSVSRGNQPQHF. The chain combines TRBV30 with TRBJ1-5, with TRBD1 as a possible D gene (5 bases). Germline V gene lookup returns CDR1 GTSNPN and CDR2 SVGIG (reference sequence). Trimming removed 0 bases from V and 2 bases from J, with 8 bases in between. The CDR3 runs 14 residues. Full variable domain (missing parts from reference TRBV30 and TRBJ1-5): SQTIHQWPATLVQPVGSPLSLECTVEGTSNPNLYWYRQAAGRGLQLLFYSVGIGQISSEVPQNLSASRPQDRQFILSSKKLLLSDSGFYLCAWSVSRGNQPQHFGDGTRLSIL.